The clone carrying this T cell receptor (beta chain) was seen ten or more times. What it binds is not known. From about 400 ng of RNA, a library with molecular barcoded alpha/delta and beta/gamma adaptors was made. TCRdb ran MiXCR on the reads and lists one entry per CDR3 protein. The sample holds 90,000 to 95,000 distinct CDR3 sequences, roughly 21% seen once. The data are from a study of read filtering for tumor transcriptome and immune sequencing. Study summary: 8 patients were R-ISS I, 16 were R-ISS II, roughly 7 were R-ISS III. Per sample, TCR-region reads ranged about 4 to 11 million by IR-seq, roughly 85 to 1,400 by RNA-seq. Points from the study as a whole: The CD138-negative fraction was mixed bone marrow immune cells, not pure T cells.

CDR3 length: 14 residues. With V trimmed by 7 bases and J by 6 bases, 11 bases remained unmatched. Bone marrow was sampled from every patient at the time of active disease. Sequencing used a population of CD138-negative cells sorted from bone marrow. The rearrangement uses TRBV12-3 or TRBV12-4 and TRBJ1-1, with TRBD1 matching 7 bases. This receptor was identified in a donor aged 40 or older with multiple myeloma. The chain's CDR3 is CASIPPTGRAEAFF. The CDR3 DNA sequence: TGTGCCAGCATTCCCCCGACAGGGAGGGCTGAAGCTTTCTTT.